This TCR beta chain was documented in a study of yellow fever vaccine responses in identical twins listed by TCRdb under 2018. Background for the entire study: In identical twins, the study followed T cell clones that responded to the vaccine with precision. What the study reported, not specific to this receptor: According to the authors, in identical twins the way T cells responded to vaccination appeared partly convergent and partly personalized.

Via the germline V gene, CDR1 is SNHLY and CDR2 FYNNEI. Spanning cysteine to phenylalanine, the CDR3 consists of 14 amino acids. Solely the CDR3 DNA is kept, with 42 bases framed from the first base. Compared with germline, V lacks 8 bases and J lacks 4 bases; bases without a gene match: 8. About this clonotype: Its antigen has not been determined. No much larger clone exists at a distance of one base, and base qualities are not known.

The library came from RT-PCR. Sequencing was carried out with an Illumina HiSeq 2500. TCRdb reworked the public reads: Q25 trimming with fastp, MiXCR clone assembly, productive beta chains retained. Under each unique CDR3 protein, matching rows form one entry showing the most common genes and DNA. The sample profile shows 30,000 to 40,000 distinct CDR3 sequences; 45% to 65% of them were found once. The ten largest account for over 3.5% of the sample. This receptor chain uses TRBV2 and TRBJ1-2; a stretch of 9 junction bases matches TRBD1. Sequenced material: T cells from blood (PBMCs), unsorted or a sorted subset (not recorded which), taken before or after yellow fever vaccination (not recorded which). The sequence was collected from a woman aged 18 to 35 who received the yellow fever vaccine. Donor details come from another sample of the same person, matched by shared clones. The CDR3 region: CASVGAGQGYGYTF. The DNA sequence reads TGTGCCAGCGTAGGAGCGGGACAGGGCTATGGCTACACCTTC.